A selection of T cell receptor beta chains follows, all from one sample in a study of identical twins. TCRdb re-called the 5' RACE reads through MiXCR, storing one row per CDR3 protein. Among some 270,000 distinct CDR3 sequences listed, about 8.3% were seen once. These data were likewise used in another study, on yellow fever vaccine responses in identical twins.

The sequenced material came from CD8+ T cells sorted from blood. All receptors derive from a woman under 30 in good health. Both conserved end residues are trimmed from each CDR3. Fields, in order: clone size, J gene, V gene, CDR3 length, CDR3 protein. Not all rows give a size; the values are once, few, many and, for expanded clones, a class.

few	TRBJ2-7	TRBV9	10	ASSGLTDEQY
many	TRBJ2-7	TRBV20-1	14	SARVIPGAETHEQY
.	TRBJ2-1	TRBV12-5	13	ASALEQGAYNEQF
many	TRBJ2-1	TRBV6-6	10	ASSYSRDEQF
many	TRBJ2-2	TRBV6-1	11	ASSPSGTGELF
.	TRBJ2-7	TRBV4-3	13	ASSQDRGQGGEQY
many	TRBJ2-1	TRBV12-3/TRBV12-4	11	ATSGGTNNEQF
few	TRBJ2-3	TRBV28	13	ASTHYRGRTDTQY
few	TRBJ2-5	TRBV24-1	14	ATSDSISGTGETQY
few	TRBJ2-4	TRBV6-2/TRBV6-3	14	ASSYLSGPSKNIQY
many	TRBJ2-3	TRBV12-3/TRBV12-4	15	ASSPSGGVSSTDTQY
few	TRBJ2-7	TRBV20-1	11	SAIPTWVYEQY
many	TRBJ2-5	TRBV3-1	15	ASSQVLRAGLQETQY
many	TRBJ2-1	TRBV24-1	13	ATSEPGLAHNEQF
many	TRBJ2-7	TRBV9	11	ASSVGSGGEQY
many	TRBJ2-7	TRBV12-3/TRBV12-4	11	ASSFSGKYEQY
many	TRBJ2-7	TRBV4-1	10	ASSQGFGEQY
.	TRBJ2-7	TRBV5-5	12	ASRSGTGGADQY
.	TRBJ2-2	TRBV30	10	AWSVRTGELF
.	TRBJ1-1	TRBV4-3	14	ASSQDITVGNTEAF
many	TRBJ2-3	TRBV10-2	10	ASSLRTDTQY
few	TRBJ2-5	TRBV4-1	13	ASSQEGRTKETQY
few	TRBJ2-2	TRBV9	13	ASSVGSKNTGELF
many	TRBJ2-1	TRBV6-4	13	ASSDSGQGGNEQF
.	TRBJ2-3	TRBV12-5	13	ASGPESGGTDTQY
few	TRBJ1-2	TRBV20-1	12	SASDEGGVYGYT
few	TRBJ2-1	TRBV6-2/TRBV6-3	17	ASSRKPGQGAWGYNEQF
.	TRBJ2-5	TRBV20-1	15	SARERLAGIHQETQY
many	TRBJ2-1	TRBV5-6	11	ASSLGLGDEQF
many	TRBJ2-7	TRBV10-3	13	AISAFGDIIYEQY
many	TRBJ1-2	TRBV6-4	12	ASSDGQGGYGYT
.	TRBJ2-3	TRBV10-3	11	AISLPNTDTQY
.	TRBJ2-5	TRBV24-1	12	ATSDWDGQETQY
.	TRBJ2-1	TRBV6-5	9	ASSSANEQF
few	TRBJ2-7	TRBV7-9	11	ATGTGSSYEQY
many	TRBJ2-2	TRBV10-3	11	AILQGRTGELF
few	TRBJ2-7	TRBV7-9	14	ASSPRGAGSSYEQY
.	TRBJ1-2	TRBV5-1	10	ASGWENYGYT
.	TRBJ2-3	TRBV28	13	AIPTGRRGTDTQY
.	TRBJ2-1	TRBV7-8	15	ASSLLPTVPSHNEQF
.	TRBJ2-2	TRBV2	13	ASSEMGGDAGELF
few	TRBJ2-3	TRBV20-1	13	SAIGLAGSTDTQY
.	TRBJ2-1	TRBV15	12	ATSREGRYNEQF
.	TRBJ2-7	TRBV7-9	14	ASSPNTGFLSYEQY
many	TRBJ1-2	TRBV7-9	13	ASSPPRTGDYGYT
few	TRBJ2-7	TRBV20-1	14	SARGTMGQNSYEQY
.	TRBJ2-5	TRBV6-2/TRBV6-3	11	ASSPQGLETQY
.	TRBJ2-7	TRBV2	10	ASSKGPSEQY
.	TRBJ2-7	TRBV4-3	12	ASSQASGSFEQY
.	TRBJ2-7	TRBV7-9	14	ASSYSLGQGDYEQY
.	TRBJ2-7	TRBV9	11	ASSPGVGREQY
few	TRBJ1-1	TRBV6-6	11	ASSLGTGDEAF
many	TRBJ2-1	TRBV9	14	ASSARLVSSNNEQF
.	TRBJ2-7	TRBV7-9	13	ASSSLDRVGYEQY
.	TRBJ2-7	TRBV15	15	ATSRDLTSGTSYEQY